These 31 T cell receptor beta chains came from one sample sequenced in a study of T cell repertoires in cytomegalovirus infection. TCRdb analysed the reads with MiXCR anew, one entry per CDR3 protein. The sample consists of roughly 500,000 distinct CDR3 sequences, 33% of them appearing once. No antigen is known for these receptors. The starting material was cultured PBMCs, obtained from culture after CMV antigen stimulation. The receptors originated from a human donor in good health (CMV status not recorded). Some clones in this sample may be carry-over from other donors' samples.

This clonotype has ten or more counts. The V and J genes are TRBV7-2 and TRBJ2-3; 8 bases are a match to TRBD1. Germline values: CDR1 SGHTA, CDR2 FQGNSA. The CDR3 has 16 amino acids. Germline trimming cut 1 base from V and 4 bases from J; bases unmatched to any gene: 7. The CDR3 region has the DNA TGTGCCAGCAGCTTAGAAGGCAGGGGGCCTGCAGATACGCAGTATTTT. The encoded protein is CASSLEGRGPADTQYF. Combining the CDR3 with reference TRBV7-2 and TRBJ2-3 gives the whole variable domain GAGVSQSPSNKVTEKGKDVELRCDPISGHTALYWYRQSLGQGLEFLIYFQGNSAPDKSGLPSDRFSAERTGGSVSTLTIQRTQQEDSAVYLCASSLEGRGPADTQYFGPGTRLTVL.

This sequence joins TRBV7-3 and TRBJ2-1; TRBD2 matches at 7 bases. Germline V gene lookup returns CDR1 SGHTA and CDR2 FQGTGA. V lost 3 bases to trimming and J lost 6 bases; unmatched junction nucleotides: 11. The CDR3 is 16 amino acids. DNA for the CDR3: TGTGCCAGCAGCTTCCCCGGCTTAGGCGGGAGCAATGAGCAGTTCTTC. It specifies CASSFPGLGGSNEQFF.

In this sample, this clonotype turned up a few times. The chain is built from TRBV19 and TRBJ2-5; D uncertain. Germline CDR1 reads LNHDA; CDR2 reads SQIVND (reference sequence). With 4 bases removed from V and 2 bases from J, the gap between germline ends came to 11 bases. The CDR3 extends over 14 amino acids. CDR3 amino acids: CASSRSLLQETQYF. Written as DNA, the CDR3 is TGTGCCAGTAGTAGAAGTCTACTGCAAGAGACCCAGTACTTC.

The chain combines TRBV4-3 with TRBJ1-1, with a weak D call TRBD1 (6 bases). The V end was cut by 0 bases, the J end by 7 bases, with 15 bases between. This CDR3 region has 15 residues. Per the germline V gene, CDR1 is LGHNA and CDR2 is YSLEER. For the CDR3, the DNA is TGCGCCAGCAGCCAAGAGGGTGGGGGGGCTGATGAAGCTTTCTTT. Translation: CASSQEGGGADEAFF.

At least ten counts were recorded for this clonotype. The chain is built from TRBV7-8 and TRBJ2-7; 12 bases agree with TRBD2. This CDR3 is 16 amino acids long. V shed 4 bases, J shed 0 bases, and the junction held 4 bases outside the gene matches. Looked up from germline, CDR1 is SGHVS and CDR2 is FQNEAQ. The CDR3 protein is CASSSRTSGNSYEQYF. CDR3 coding DNA: TGTGCCAGCAGCTCCCGGACTAGCGGGAACTCCTACGAGCAGTACTTC.

The chain uses TRBV12-3 or TRBV12-4 and TRBJ1-5; no reliable D call. Trimming removed 1 base at V and 1 base at J, with 11 bases between. The CDR3 is 16 amino acids. This CDR3 is CASSLGQGDSNQPQHF. The DNA for the CDR3 is TGTGCCAGCAGTTTAGGGCAAGGCGACAGCAATCAGCCCCAGCATTTT.

The V and J genes are TRBV19 and TRBJ2-1, with D possibly called TRBD1 or TRBD2 (5 bases each). V gave up 5 bases and J gave up 9 bases, with 23 bases separating them. This CDR3 has 16 residues. The germline V gene encodes CDR1 LNHDA and CDR2 SQIVND (reference sequence). This CDR3 is CASSPRGGTYGSEQFF. In DNA, the CDR3 is TGTGCCAGTAGTCCCCGGGGTGGGACCTACGGTAGTGAGCAGTTCTTC.

The chain is built from TRBV12-3 or TRBV12-4 and TRBJ1-5, with 7 bases identical to TRBD1. V lost 6 bases, J lost 5 bases, and 7 bases stayed unmatched. The CDR3 is 14 residues long. CDR3 sequence: CASRFTGADQPQHF. The CDR3 coding sequence is TGTGCCAGCAGATTTACAGGGGCCGATCAGCCCCAGCATTTT.

The gene calls are TRBV20-1 and TRBJ1-3; 7 nucleotides agree with TRBD1. The germline CDR1 and CDR2 sequences are DFQATT and SNEGSKA (reference sequence). CDR3 size: 14 residues. Trimming at V came to 3 bases and at J to 7 bases, leaving 9 bases not matched to a gene. For the CDR3, the DNA is TGCAGTGCTAGGGCAGCAGGGGGGGGGAACACCATATATTTT. This encodes CSARAAGGGNTIYF.

The rearrangement joins TRBV12-3 or TRBV12-4 to TRBJ1-1, with 9 bases identical to TRBD1. The CDR3 is 12 residues long. V lost 1 base, J lost 13 bases, and 4 bases stayed unmatched. CDR3 in DNA: TGTGCCAGCAGTTTAGGGGACAGGGAGGGTTTCTTT. Translating it yields CASSLGDREGFF.

On this clonotype itself: This sequence may be a read error, since a much larger clone differs from it by one base. The V and J genes are TRBV11-3 and TRBJ2-1, with 11 bases matching TRBD2. There are 16 residues in the CDR3. V gave up 7 bases and J gave up 5 bases; unmatched junction bases: 10. CDR1 and CDR2 (germline): SGHNT, YENEEA. This CDR3 reads CASNVLAGGPHNEQFF. The CDR3 DNA follows: TGTGCCAGCAACGTCTTAGCGGGAGGGCCGCACAATGAGCAGTTCTTC. Based on the CDR3 plus reference TRBV11-3 and TRBJ2-1, the full variable domain is EAGVVQSPRYKIIEKKQPVAFWCNPISGHNTLYWYLQNLGQGPELLIRYENEEAVDDSQLPKDRFSAERLKGVDSTLKIQPAELGDSAVYLCASNVLAGGPHNEQFFGPGTRLTVL.

The genes are TRBV14 and TRBJ2-7, with D uncertain. The CDR3 consists of 13 residues. The V gene's germline CDR1 is SGHDN and CDR2 FVKESK. Trimming left V 3 bases short and J 2 bases short, with 8 bases between. The CDR3 DNA is TGTGCCAGCAGCCAGGACGGTACCTACGAGCAGTACGTC. Translating it yields CASSQDGTYEQYV.

This clonotype was detected many times. The chain has TRBV12-3 or TRBV12-4 and TRBJ1-1, with a possible D match to TRBD1 (5 bases). Trimming cost V 9 bases and J 1 base, with 12 bases left between them. This CDR3 has 13 residues. DNA of the CDR3: TGTGCCAGTTCGGGGCAGACGAACACTGAAGCTTTCTTT. Its protein product is CASSGQTNTEAFF.

In its sample, this clonotype was seen once. The chain has TRBV30 and TRBJ2-7; D is unclear. The CDR3 contains 11 residues. Trimming left V 4 bases short and J 4 bases short, with 8 bases between. Germline V CDR1 and CDR2: GTSNPN, SVGIG (reference sequence). CDR3 loop: CAWKSAYEQYF. In nucleotides, the CDR3 is TGTGCCTGGAAATCAGCGTACGAGCAGTACTTC. Full variable domain (missing parts from reference TRBV30 and TRBJ2-7): SQTIHQWPATLVQPVGSPLSLECTVEGTSNPNLYWYRQAAGRGLQLLFYSVGIGQISSEVPQNLSASRPQDRQFILSSKKLLLSDSGFYLCAWKSAYEQYFGPGTRLTVT.

The V gene is TRBV10-1, the J gene TRBJ1-1, with TRBD1 as a possible D gene (6 bases). This CDR3 has 15 residues. From germline, CDR1 is WNHNN and CDR2 SYGVQD (reference sequence). V was cut by 5 bases and J by 7 bases, with 20 bases left in between. CDR3 sequence reads: CASSRNIGGGSEAFF. CDR3 nucleotide sequence: TGCGCCAGCAGTCGAAATATCGGGGGGGGCAGTGAAGCTTTCTTT.

This sequence joins TRBV6-6 and TRBJ1-2, with no clear D. The CDR3 sequence is 16 residues long. V was clipped by 0 bases and J by 0 bases, with 11 bases between them. Germline lookup yields CDR1 MNHNY and CDR2 SVGAGI (reference sequence). CDR3 residues: CASSYSGQRANYGYTF. The DNA of the CDR3 is TGTGCCAGCAGTTACTCAGGGCAGAGAGCTAACTATGGCTACACCTTC.

This clonotype came up a few times. The gene calls are TRBV7-9 and TRBJ2-2; 7 positions agree with TRBD1. The V gene's germline CDR1 is SEHNR and CDR2 FQNEAQ (reference sequence). The junction had 5 bases not matched to a gene; V was cut back by 4 bases and J by 3 bases. The CDR3 runs 15 residues. The CDR3 spells CASSSVTGDTGELFF. CDR3 bases: TGTGCCAGCAGCTCTGTTACAGGGGACACCGGGGAGCTGTTTTTT.

The chain carries TRBV4-1 and TRBJ2-3; D is undetermined. The CDR3 is made up of 14 amino acids. V dropped 1 base and J dropped 0 bases, with 5 bases sitting between them. Germline CDR1 is MGHRA and CDR2 is YSYEKL. The CDR3, as DNA: TGCGCCAGCAGCCAAGCGGAGAGCACAGATACGCAGTATTTT. The encoded protein is CASSQAESTDTQYF.

The table lists this clonotype with a few counts. V usage is TRBV6-2 or TRBV6-3 and J usage is TRBJ2-1; 14 nucleotides match TRBD2. The CDR3 is 19 amino acids. Trimming took 2 bases from V and 8 from J; bases not matched to a gene: 14. Germline V CDR1 and CDR2: MNHEY, SVGEGT. As DNA, the CDR3 is TGTGCCAGCAGTTACCGCCGACTAGCGGGAGGGCTACTGAAGGATGAGCAGTTCTTC. It translates to CASSYRRLAGGLLKDEQFF.

This CDR3 reads CASSLQQENQPQHF. DNA of the CDR3: TGCGCCAGCAGCCTACAACAGGAAAATCAGCCCCAGCATTTT. The chain has TRBV4-1 and TRBJ1-5; possibly TRBD1 for D (5 bases). Germline assignment: CDR1 MGHRA and CDR2 YSYEKL. The V end lost 4 bases, the J end lost 4 bases, and 11 bases lay between the germline ends. The CDR3 is 14 residues long.

The chain links TRBV7-2 to TRBJ2-4; D not resolved. Trimming cost V 3 bases and J 6 bases, with 9 bases left between them. Per germline, CDR1 SGHTA and CDR2 FQGNSA. The CDR3 covers 13 residues. CDR3 loop: CASSLGWGNIQYF. The CDR3 DNA reads TGTGCCAGCAGCTTGGGGTGGGGAAACATTCAGTACTTC. Filled out from reference TRBV7-2 and TRBJ2-4, the complete variable domain reads GAGVSQSPSNKVTEKGKDVELRCDPISGHTALYWYRQSLGQGLEFLIYFQGNSAPDKSGLPSDRFSAERTGGSVSTLTIQRTQQEDSAVYLCASSLGWGNIQYFGAGTRLSVL.

The chain combines TRBV7-2 with TRBJ2-4, with 8 nucleotides matching TRBD2. V shed 4 bases and J 7 bases; nucleotides not matched to a gene: 9. CDR3 length: 15 residues. Looked up from germline, CDR1 is SGHTA and CDR2 is FQGNSA. CDR3 bases: TGTGCCAGCAGCTCAACGATAGCGGGATCGAACATTCAGTACTTC. Translation: CASSSTIAGSNIQYF.

This clonotype was detected many times. The chain combines TRBV7-2 with TRBJ2-7, with TRBD2 identical over 14 bases. Germline V lookup: CDR1 SGHTA, CDR2 FQGNSA. There are 18 residues in the CDR3. J gave up 4 bases and V 2 bases, and 10 bases lay outside the gene matches. The CDR3 coding sequence is TGTGCCAGCAGCTTACGTAATGCCGGGACTAGCGGGAGTTACGAGCAGTACGTC. This encodes CASSLRNAGTSGSYEQYV.

The gene calls are TRBV6-6 and TRBJ1-1; TRBD1 matches at 7 bases. The CDR3 contains 13 residues. V was pared by 6 bases and J by 3 bases, with 4 bases of the junction left unmatched. Germline V gene sequence: CDR1 MNHNY, CDR2 SVGAGI (reference sequence). The DNA for the CDR3 is TGTGCCAGCAGACCGGACAGGTACACTGAAGCTTTCTTT. Translated, it gives CASRPDRYTEAFF.

The chain recombines TRBV12-3 or TRBV12-4 with TRBJ2-7; 8 bases match TRBD1. V trimming: 4 bases; J trimming: 5 bases; junction bases outside the gene matches: 4. The CDR3 loop spans 13 amino acids. The CDR3 is CASSWTGKHEQYF. CDR3 nucleotide sequence: TGTGCCAGCAGTTGGACAGGGAAGCACGAGCAGTACTTC.

There are a few counts of this clonotype. CDR3 in DNA: TGTGCCAGCAGCTTAGTTGCGGCGGGAGGGACCGGGGAGCTGTTTTTT. It yields the protein CASSLVAAGGTGELFF. V gene TRBV7-2 combines with J gene TRBJ2-2, with 9 positions matching TRBD2. The CDR3 covers 16 residues. V was clipped by 1 base and J by 5 bases; unmatched bases: 5. The germline CDR1 and CDR2 sequences are SGHTA and FQGNSA.

The CDR3 reads CASSLDGDSLVHEQYV. The CDR3 nucleotides are TGTGCCAGCAGCTTAGATGGGGACTCCCTGGTCCACGAGCAGTACGTC. The chain carries TRBV11-2 and TRBJ2-7, with a possible D match to TRBD2 (6 bases). CDR3 length equals 16 residues. Looked up from germline, CDR1 is SGHAT and CDR2 is FQNNGV. Trimming took 0 bases from V and 5 from J, leaving 17 bases between them.

The chain combines TRBV9 with TRBJ1-1; TRBD1 is a possible D gene (5 bases). Germline V gene sequence: CDR1 SGDLS, CDR2 YYNGEE. V was trimmed by 2 bases and J by 2 bases, leaving 16 bases between them. The CDR3 is 16 amino acids. The CDR3 coding sequence is TGTGCCAGCAGCGTGGACAAGCAGGGACGCAACACTGAAGCTTTCTTT. This encodes CASSVDKQGRNTEAFF.

The CDR3: CASSLTTTGNTEAFF. The CDR3 region has the DNA TGTGCCAGCAGTTTAACAACGACGGGGAACACTGAAGCTTTCTTT. This chain joins TRBV28 and TRBJ1-1, with no clear D. CDR3 length: 15 amino acids. The germline V gene has CDR1 MDHEN and CDR2 SYDVKM. Trimming left V 2 bases short and J 1 base short, with 11 bases between.

This clonotype was detected only a few times. The V gene is TRBV7-8, the J gene TRBJ1-2; 7 nucleotides agree with TRBD1. V trimming: 5 bases; J trimming: 4 bases; junction bases outside the gene matches: 7. The germline gives CDR1 SGHVS, CDR2 FQNEAQ. The CDR3 length is 14 residues. The CDR3 protein is CASSQDRAFYGYTF. The CDR3 region has the DNA TGTGCCAGCAGCCAAGACAGGGCTTTCTATGGCTACACCTTC.

This chain joins TRBV19 and TRBJ1-6, with a weak D call TRBD1 (6 bases). The CDR3 is 15 amino acids. The germline V and J ends were trimmed by 7 bases and 7 bases, with 17 bases remaining between them. In germline, CDR1 is LNHDA, CDR2 SQIVND (reference sequence). The CDR3 spells CASKAGGTPNSPLHF. CDR3 in DNA: TGTGCCAGTAAGGCGGGCGGGACACCAAATTCACCCCTCCACTTT.